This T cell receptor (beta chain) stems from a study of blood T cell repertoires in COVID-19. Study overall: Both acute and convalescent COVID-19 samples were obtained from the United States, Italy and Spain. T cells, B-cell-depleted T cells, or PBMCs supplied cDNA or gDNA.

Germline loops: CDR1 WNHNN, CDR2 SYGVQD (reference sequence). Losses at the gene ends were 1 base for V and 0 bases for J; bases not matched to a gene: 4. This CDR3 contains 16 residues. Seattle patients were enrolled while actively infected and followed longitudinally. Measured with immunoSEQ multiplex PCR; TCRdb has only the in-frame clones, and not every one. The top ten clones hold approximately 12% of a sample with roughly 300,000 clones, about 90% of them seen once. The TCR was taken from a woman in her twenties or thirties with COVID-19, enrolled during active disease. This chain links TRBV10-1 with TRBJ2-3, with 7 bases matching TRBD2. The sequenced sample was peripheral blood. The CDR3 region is CASSELAGASTDTQYF. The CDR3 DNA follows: TGCGCCAGCAGTGAGTTGGCGGGAGCTAGCACAGATACGCAGTATTTT.